Sequencing of this T cell receptor beta chain was carried out in a study of cytomegalovirus exposure and HLA in healthy donors. About this clone: Its antigen remains unidentified.

Vbeta (60) and Jbeta (13) primers were used in the PCR. This table comes from immunoSEQ multiplex PCR, and its TCRdb copy is limited to in-frame clones, with some not included. The repertoire holds 140,000 or so clones, with over 60% as singletons. The CDR3 consists of 18 residues. With 3 bases clipped from V and 4 bases from J, the junction kept 7 bases outside the gene matches. Germline V gives CDR1 LNHDA, CDR2 SQIVND (reference sequence). Overall study results and limits: The study assumed roughly uniform donor sequencing depth for presence/absence analyses. An Asian-associated ancestry cluster reportedly showed fewer N-insertions than the roughly 700-donor mean in a later analysis. DRB1 showed the most TCR associations and HLA-C the fewest in a later analysis, as rates varied by HLA locus.

The sequence was collected from a man aged 40-50 years in good health and CMV-seronegative. Material for sequencing was PBMCs. This rearrangement joins TRBV19 to TRBJ2-3; 16 nucleotides line up with TRBD2. For the CDR3, the DNA is TGTGCCAGTAGTATCTTCTCTGGGACTAGCGGGGGGGCAGATACGCAGTATTTT. As protein: CASSIFSGTSGGADTQYF.